These 14 T cell receptor beta chains share one sample of origin, sequenced in a study of blood T cell repertoires in COVID-19. TCRdb keeps only in-frame clones here, not all; method: immunoSEQ multiplex PCR. The repertoire holds nearly 200,000 clones, with more than 70% as singletons. Source material: peripheral blood. The source of these receptors is a woman in her thirties or forties who had recovered from COVID-19.

V and J are TRBV28 and TRBJ1-1; unclear D gene. The V gene's germline CDR1 is MDHEN and CDR2 SYDVKM. Trimming removed 3 bases from V and 0 bases from J, with 8 bases in between. This CDR3 region has 14 residues. The CDR3 protein is CASSFVRMNTEAFF. Here the CDR3 DNA reads TGTGCCAGCAGTTTTGTGAGGATGAACACTGAAGCTTTCTTT.

The chain uses TRBV15 and TRBJ1-1; 10 bases agree with TRBD1. CDR1 LNHNV and CDR2 YYDKDF come from the germline V gene (reference sequence). This CDR3 has 15 amino acids. J was trimmed by 5 bases and V by 2 bases; bases with no gene match: 5. This CDR3 is CATSRSGTGVTEAFF. The DNA of the CDR3 is TGTGCCACCAGCAGATCCGGGACAGGGGTTACTGAAGCTTTCTTT.

This chain connects TRBV4-2 to TRBJ2-5; possibly TRBD1 for D (6 bases). V was cut by 3 bases and J by 2 bases, with 13 bases left in between. Per germline, CDR1 LGHNA and CDR2 YNFKEQ. The CDR3 runs to 15 residues. CDR3 sequence reads: CASSQTGQTQETQYF. In nucleotides, the CDR3 is TGTGCCAGCAGCCAGACAGGTCAGACTCAAGAGACCCAGTACTTC.

V gene TRBV5-1 combines with J gene TRBJ2-2; tentatively, D is TRBD2 (6 bases). V lost 1 base, J lost 0 bases, and 13 bases lay in between. Germline CDR1 reads SGHRS; CDR2 reads YFSETQ. The CDR3 runs 17 residues. Here the CDR3 DNA reads TGCGCCAGCAGCTTGCACCCGGGACTCACGAACACCGGGGAGCTGTTTTTT. Translating it yields CASSLHPGLTNTGELFF.

The chain uses TRBV28 and TRBJ1-2; 8 nucleotides match TRBD1. Looked up from germline, CDR1 is MDHEN and CDR2 is SYDVKM. Unmatched junction bases numbered 6, after V lost 5 bases and J lost 4 bases. The CDR3 contains 14 residues. The DNA for the CDR3 is TGTGCCAGCAGTCCAGGGGGCGCGGGCTATGGCTACACCTTC. Translating it yields CASSPGGAGYGYTF.

The chain combines TRBV12-3 or TRBV12-4 with TRBJ2-7, with 10 bases identical to TRBD1. V lost 6 bases and J lost 4; bases outside the gene matches: 3. The CDR3 runs 13 residues. CDR3: CASSPGQGYEQYF. CDR3 nucleotides: TGTGCCAGCAGCCCGGGACAGGGGTACGAGCAGTACTTC.

The gene calls are TRBV4-1 and TRBJ2-3; possibly TRBD1 for D (5 bases). The CDR3 contains 18 residues. With 1 base removed from V and 3 bases from J, the gap between germline ends came to 20 bases. Germline CDR1 reads MGHRA; CDR2 reads YSYEKL. CDR3 DNA sequence: TGCGCCAGCAGCCAAGGGTACACAATAGGGGTGGGAACAGATACGCAGTATTTT. Translating it yields CASSQGYTIGVGTDTQYF.

This chain joins TRBV30 and TRBJ2-7; 10 bases align to TRBD2. The J segment lost 4 bases and the V segment lost 3 bases, leaving 9 bases of the junction unmatched. The CDR3 runs to 15 residues. Germline CDR1 is GTSNPN and CDR2 is SVGIG (reference sequence). CDR3 bases: TGTGCCTGGAGCGCCGCTACTAGCGGGACGTACGAGCAGTACTTC. Amino acid sequence: CAWSAATSGTYEQYF.

J is TRBJ1-2 and V is TRBV28; D not certain. CDR1 is MDHEN and CDR2 is SYDVKM in the germline V gene. This CDR3 comprises 12 residues. Trimming removed 5 bases from V and 4 bases from J, with 8 bases in between. The CDR3 DNA follows: TGTGCCAGCAGTGAGGTCGTCTATGGCTACACCTTC. Protein sequence: CASSEVVYGYTF.

The chain combines TRBV29-1 with TRBJ1-5; 9 bases align to TRBD1. V dropped 6 bases and J dropped 9; count of bases not matched to a gene: 12. The CDR3 loop spans 14 amino acids. Germline assignment: CDR1 SQVTM and CDR2 ANQGSEA. CDR3: CSVQQGATGMPQHF. The CDR3 DNA reads TGCAGCGTGCAACAGGGGGCTACCGGCATGCCCCAGCATTTT.

In its sample, this clone was seen a few times. The chain combines TRBV7-8 with TRBJ1-2; D not resolved. Trimming took off 5 bases at V and 8 bases at J, with 12 bases between the two ends. CDR3 length equals 12 residues. Germline CDR1 and CDR2: SGHVS and FQNEAQ. This CDR3 is CASSPLVVGYTF. The CDR3 nucleotides are TGTGCCAGCAGCCCTTTGGTAGTAGGCTACACCTTC.

This clone was seen only a few times. The chain carries TRBV24-1 and TRBJ2-4, with a tentative D call TRBD1 (5 bases). This CDR3 is built from 13 residues. From germline, CDR1 is KGHDR and CDR2 SFDVKD. V lost 3 bases to trimming and J lost 7 bases, with 9 bases between them. The chain's CDR3 is CATSDPKGNIQYF. CDR3 coding DNA: TGTGCCACCAGTGATCCGAAGGGGAACATTCAGTACTTC.

The CDR3 reads CASSEGQIEKLFF. CDR3 DNA sequence: TGTGCCAGCAGTGAGGGACAGATTGAAAAACTGTTTTTT. The genes are TRBV2 and TRBJ1-4; 7 bases agree with TRBD1. Trimming at V came to 3 bases and at J to 7 bases, leaving 2 bases not matched to a gene. This CDR3 spans 13 amino acids. CDR1 and CDR2 (germline): SNHLY, FYNNEI.

The V gene is TRBV3-1 (or the pseudogene TRBV3-2), the J gene TRBJ1-2, with TRBD1 matching over 7 bases. CDR1 LGHDT and CDR2 YNNKEL come from the germline V gene (reference sequence). The CDR3 is 14 amino acids. J lost 2 bases, V lost 4 bases, and 4 bases had no gene match. CDR3 sequence reads: CASSRQGPNYGYTF. CDR3 DNA sequence: TGTGCCAGCAGCCGACAGGGACCGAACTATGGCTACACCTTC.